The 18 T cell receptor beta chains below come from one sample, sequenced in a study of post-analysis software for immune sequencing data. Prepared TCR beta cDNA libraries contained unique molecular identifiers. TCRdb reprocessed the PCR reads via MiXCR and lists one record per CDR3 protein. Of 600,000 to 750,000 distinct CDR3 sequences in the sample, approximately 60% were seen once. Study outcomes and limitations: Higher frequency in patients than in controls was seen for a handful of TRBV segments, with TRBV5-6, TRBV5-1 and TRBV20-1 among them.

Their antigens remain unidentified. Specimen: blood. Receptor source: a girl aged 2-10 years with multiple sclerosis.

V and J are TRBV7-2 and TRBJ2-2; TRBD1 matches 8 bases. The CDR3 runs to 15 residues. The germline V gene has CDR1 SGHTA and CDR2 FQGNSA. The V gene end was trimmed by 6 bases and the J gene end by 6 bases; junction bases not matched to a gene: 9. The CDR3 DNA is TGTGCCAGCAGTCTCGGACAGGGCAAGTCCGGGGAGCTGTTTTTT. This gives the protein CASSLGQGKSGELFF.

This sequence joins TRBV20-1 and TRBJ1-2; D is undetermined. CDR3 length equals 9 residues. V shed 6 bases and J shed 5 bases, with 4 bases lying between them. The germline CDR1 and CDR2 sequences are DFQATT and SNEGSKA (reference sequence). The CDR3 is CSATYGYTF. The DNA of the CDR3 is TGCAGTGCGACTTATGGCTACACCTTC.

The genes are TRBV7-9 and TRBJ2-3; the D is unclear. With 7 bases removed from V and 5 bases from J, the gap between germline ends came to 4 bases. The CDR3 extends over 10 amino acids. In germline, CDR1 is SEHNR, CDR2 FQNEAQ (reference sequence). CDR3 in DNA: TGTGCCAGCAAAGAAGATACGCAGTATTTT. This sequence encodes CASKEDTQYF. The whole variable domain, filled in from reference TRBV7-9 and TRBJ2-3, reads DTGVSQNPRHKITKRGQNVTFRCDPISEHNRLYWYRQTLGQGPEFLTYFQNEAQLEKSRLLSDRFSAERPKGSFSTLEIQRTEQGDSAMYLCASKEDTQYFGPGTRLTVL.

The rearrangement uses TRBV18 and TRBJ2-5, with 7 bases that match TRBD1. After removal of 3 bases from V and 2 bases from J, the junction contained 9 bases not matched to a gene. The CDR3 consists of 16 residues. Germline CDR1 reads KGHSH; CDR2 reads LQKENI. In DNA form, the CDR3 reads TGTGCCAGCTCACCTAAAGCAGGGGGAAGACAAGAGACCCAGTACTTC. It translates to CASSPKAGGRQETQYF.

The J gene is TRBJ2-5, the V gene TRBV5-1; 8 bases line up with TRBD1. Germline CDR1 SGHRS, CDR2 YFSETQ. V lost 0 bases to trimming and J lost 1 base; unmatched junction nucleotides: 2. There are 15 residues in the CDR3. This CDR3 reads CASSLGQGSQETQYF. Here the CDR3 DNA reads TGCGCCAGCAGCTTGGGACAGGGGTCCCAAGAGACCCAGTACTTC. Combining the CDR3 with reference TRBV5-1 and TRBJ2-5 gives the whole variable domain KAGVTQTPRYLIKTRGQQVTLSCSPISGHRSVSWYQQTPGQGLQFLFEYFSETQRNKGNFPGRFSGRQFSNSRSEMNVSTLELGDSALYLCASSLGQGSQETQYFGPGTRLLVL.

V usage is TRBV11-2 and J usage is TRBJ2-1, with 7 positions matching TRBD2. V trimming: 0 bases; J trimming: 0 bases; junction bases outside the gene matches: 2. The CDR3 extends over 16 amino acids. The V gene's germline CDR1 is SGHAT and CDR2 FQNNGV. The chain's CDR3 is CASSLETGGSYNEQFF. The CDR3 region has the DNA TGTGCCAGCAGCTTAGAGACGGGGGGCTCCTACAATGAGCAGTTCTTC.

This chain uses TRBV5-5 with TRBJ1-2; D not certain. The V and J ends lost 4 bases and 4 bases respectively, with 17 bases between them. CDR1 SGHKS and CDR2 YYEKEE come from the germline V gene (reference sequence). The CDR3 has 15 residues. The CDR3 bases are TGTGCCAGCAGCCTGAACTTGGACCGCGGCTATGGCTACACCTTC. Protein product: CASSLNLDRGYGYTF.

The chain combines TRBV20-1 with TRBJ2-3; D possibly uses TRBD1 or TRBD2 (5 bases each). V was trimmed by 1 base and J by 5 bases, leaving 16 bases between them. CDR1 is DFQATT, CDR2 SNEGSKA, per germline (reference sequence). The CDR3 contains 15 residues. As DNA, the CDR3 is TGCAGTGCTAGAGTCGTCAGGGACCTTGGAGATACGCAGTATTTT. Its translation: CSARVVRDLGDTQYF.

The chain employs TRBV20-1 and TRBJ2-1; perhaps TRBD2 as D (6 bases). Trimming removed 2 bases at V and 5 bases at J, with 13 bases between. Germline V gene data show CDR1 as DFQATT and CDR2 as SNEGSKA (reference sequence). The CDR3 contains 14 residues. The CDR3 DNA reads TGCAGTGCTAGACCCCCGGGACTTCACAATGAGCAGTTCTTC. Protein sequence: CSARPPGLHNEQFF.

This clonotype was found a few times. The chain combines TRBV12-3 or TRBV12-4 with TRBJ2-7, with D uncertain. The CDR3 length is 14 residues. V was trimmed by 6 bases and J by 3 bases, leaving 15 bases between them. The CDR3 loop is CASSPYEVDYEQYF. The CDR3 DNA reads TGTGCCAGCAGCCCGTACGAGGTGGACTACGAGCAGTACTTC.

This chain connects TRBV20-1 to TRBJ2-5; 9 nucleotides match TRBD1. The CDR3 has 14 residues. After removal of 0 bases from V and 11 bases from J, the junction contained 10 bases not matched to a gene. Germline V gives CDR1 DFQATT, CDR2 SNEGSKA (reference sequence). CDR3 in DNA: TGCAGTGCTAGAGAACAGGGGGCTTCGAAAGAGCAGTACTTC. Its translation: CSAREQGASKEQYF.

The rearrangement links TRBV20-1 to TRBJ1-5, with 9 bases identical to TRBD1. V shed 0 bases, J shed 0 bases, and the junction held 3 bases outside the gene matches. The CDR3 sequence is 16 residues long. In germline, CDR1 is DFQATT, CDR2 SNEGSKA (reference sequence). The CDR3, as DNA: TGCAGTGCTAGAGATGGGACAGGGTATAGCAATCAGCCCCAGCATTTT. It translates to CSARDGTGYSNQPQHF.

This clonotype was seen just once. The chain combines TRBV20-1 with TRBJ2-4, with D unclear. The DNA end is more similar to TRBJ2-5, so the J call may be wrong. Germline V lookup: CDR1 DFQATT, CDR2 SNEGSKA (reference sequence). This CDR3 is built from 11 residues. For the CDR3, the DNA is TGCAGTGCTTTCCAAATAGAGACCCAGTACTTC. Protein: CSAFQIETQYF.

The table lists this clonotype with a few counts. CDR3: CASSFGINEQFF. In nucleotides, the CDR3 is TGTGCCAGCAGCTTTGGGATAAATGAGCAGTTCTTC. The chain recombines TRBV7-2 with TRBJ2-1; D gene unclear. V lost 3 bases and J 7 bases, leaving 7 bases between the germline ends. Germline V gene lookup returns CDR1 SGHTA and CDR2 FQGNSA. This CDR3 comprises 12 residues.

The V and J genes are TRBV29-1 and TRBJ2-3; D not resolved. There are 13 residues in the CDR3. Trimming removed 3 bases at V and 4 bases at J, with 11 bases between. Germline V gene lookup returns CDR1 SQVTM and CDR2 ANQGSEA. The CDR3 here is CSVDAVRADTQYF. The CDR3 DNA sequence: TGCAGCGTTGATGCAGTCCGGGCAGATACGCAGTATTTT.

The rearrangement links TRBV5-1 to TRBJ2-4; D not certain. The J call may be mistaken, given a closer DNA end match to TRBJ2-7. Germline CDR1 reads SGHRS; CDR2 reads YFSETQ. The CDR3 has 13 amino acids. CDR3 sequence: CASSVRTAYEQYF. CDR3 DNA: TGCGCCAGCAGCGTTCGCACGGCTTACGAGCAGTACTTC.

CDR3 in DNA: TGCGCCAGCAGTCAAAGAAGTGAAGGGGGCGGGAGGCAGCCCCAGCATTTT. Protein product: CASSQRSEGGGRQPQHF. The rearrangement uses TRBV23-1 and TRBJ1-5, with 7 bases that match TRBD1. TRBV23-1 is an open reading frame, and its role is uncertain. V was pared by 2 bases and J by 7 bases, with 14 bases of the junction left unmatched. This CDR3 is built from 17 residues.

This clonotype was seen more than once but under ten times. The genes are TRBV29-1 and TRBJ2-3, with 8 positions matching TRBD1. The CDR3 totals 17 residues. With 3 bases clipped from V and 1 base from J, the junction kept 12 bases outside the gene matches. Germline-derived CDR1 and CDR2 are SQVTM and ANQGSEA. The CDR3 region has the DNA TGCAGCGTTGATGGGGGGACAGGCGCCGAGGGCACAGATACGCAGTATTTT. Translation: CSVDGGTGAEGTDTQYF.